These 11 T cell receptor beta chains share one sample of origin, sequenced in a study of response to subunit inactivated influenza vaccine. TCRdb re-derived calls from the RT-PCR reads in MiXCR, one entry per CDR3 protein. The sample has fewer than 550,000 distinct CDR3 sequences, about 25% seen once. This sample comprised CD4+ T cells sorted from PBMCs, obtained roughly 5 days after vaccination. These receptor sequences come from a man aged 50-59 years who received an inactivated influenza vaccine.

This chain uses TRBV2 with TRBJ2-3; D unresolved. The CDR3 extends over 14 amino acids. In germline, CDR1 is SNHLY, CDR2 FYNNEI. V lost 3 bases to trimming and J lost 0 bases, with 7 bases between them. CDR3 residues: CASSDGSSTDTQYF. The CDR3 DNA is TGTGCCAGCAGTGACGGCAGTAGCACAGATACGCAGTATTTT.

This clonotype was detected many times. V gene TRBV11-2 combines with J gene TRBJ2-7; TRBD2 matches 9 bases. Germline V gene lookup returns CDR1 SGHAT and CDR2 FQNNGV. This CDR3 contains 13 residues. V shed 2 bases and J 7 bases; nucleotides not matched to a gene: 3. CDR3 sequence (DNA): TGTGCCAGCAGCTTACTAGCGGGAAAAGAGCAGTACTTC. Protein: CASSLLAGKEQYF.

The CDR3 DNA is TGCAGTGCTAGCCCCAGCGGGAGGCCCTACGAGCAGTACTTC. Residues: CSASPSGRPYEQYF. This chain uses TRBV20-1 with TRBJ2-7, with 9 bases identical to TRBD2. CDR3 size: 14 residues. The V segment lost 3 bases and the J segment 2 bases; nucleotides outside the gene matches: 5. The germline V gene has CDR1 DFQATT and CDR2 SNEGSKA (reference sequence).

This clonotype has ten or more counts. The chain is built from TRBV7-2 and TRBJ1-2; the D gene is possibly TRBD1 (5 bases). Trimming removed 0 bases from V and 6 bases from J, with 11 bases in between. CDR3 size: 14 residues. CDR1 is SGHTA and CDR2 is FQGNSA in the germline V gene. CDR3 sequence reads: CASSLAGGKNGYTF. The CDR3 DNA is TGTGCCAGCAGCTTAGCCGGGGGTAAGAATGGCTACACCTTC.

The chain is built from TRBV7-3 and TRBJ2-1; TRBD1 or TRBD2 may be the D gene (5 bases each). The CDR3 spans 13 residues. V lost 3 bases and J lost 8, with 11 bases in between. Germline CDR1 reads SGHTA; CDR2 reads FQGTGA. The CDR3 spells CASSLGRQDEQFF. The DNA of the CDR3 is TGTGCCAGCAGCTTGGGACGGCAGGATGAGCAGTTCTTC.

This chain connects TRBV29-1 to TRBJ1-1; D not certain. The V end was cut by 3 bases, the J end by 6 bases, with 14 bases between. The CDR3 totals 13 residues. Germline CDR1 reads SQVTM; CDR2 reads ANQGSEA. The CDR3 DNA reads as TGCAGCGTTGAGTTCCAGTACATCGCTGAAGCTTTCTTT. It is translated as CSVEFQYIAEAFF.

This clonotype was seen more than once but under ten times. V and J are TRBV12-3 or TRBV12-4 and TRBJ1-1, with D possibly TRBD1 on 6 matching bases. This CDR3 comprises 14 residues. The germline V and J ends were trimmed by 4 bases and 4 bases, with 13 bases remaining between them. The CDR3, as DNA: TGTGCCAGCAGTTCCATGGCAGGGGTCACTGAAGCTTTCTTT. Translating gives CASSSMAGVTEAFF.

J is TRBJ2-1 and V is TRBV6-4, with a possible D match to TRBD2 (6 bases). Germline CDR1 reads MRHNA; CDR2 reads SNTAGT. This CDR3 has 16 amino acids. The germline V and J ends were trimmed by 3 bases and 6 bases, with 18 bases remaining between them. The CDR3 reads CASSDGGTPGGNEQFF. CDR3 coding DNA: TGTGCCAGCAGTGATGGGGGGACTCCAGGAGGCAATGAGCAGTTCTTC.

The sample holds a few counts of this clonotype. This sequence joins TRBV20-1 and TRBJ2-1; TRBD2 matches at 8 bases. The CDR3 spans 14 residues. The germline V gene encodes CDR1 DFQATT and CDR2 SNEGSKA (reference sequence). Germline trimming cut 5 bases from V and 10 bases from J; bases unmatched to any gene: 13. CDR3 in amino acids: CSAPDRTGGWEQFF. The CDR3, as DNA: TGCAGTGCTCCGGACCGGACGGGGGGGTGGGAGCAGTTCTTC.

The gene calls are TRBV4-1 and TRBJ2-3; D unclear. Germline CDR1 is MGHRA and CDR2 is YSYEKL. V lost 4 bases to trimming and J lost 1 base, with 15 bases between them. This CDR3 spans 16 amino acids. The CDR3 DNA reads TGCGCCAGCAGCCGCCAAAACCGGGTCGGCACAGATACGCAGTATTTT. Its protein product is CASSRQNRVGTDTQYF.

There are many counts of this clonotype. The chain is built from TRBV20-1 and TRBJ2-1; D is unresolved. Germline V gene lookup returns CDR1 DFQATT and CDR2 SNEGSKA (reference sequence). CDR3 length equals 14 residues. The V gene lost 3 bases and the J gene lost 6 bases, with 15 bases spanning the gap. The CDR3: CSARDPKYRNEQFF. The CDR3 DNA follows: TGCAGTGCTAGGGACCCTAAGTACCGCAATGAGCAGTTCTTC.